This TCR beta chain was sequenced in a study of T-cell memory formation after mild COVID-19. Notes on the study in general: Contracting clones, day 15 to 85, had balanced CD4/CD8, and later expanders favored CD4+.

Worth noting for this clonotype: The antigen is undetermined.

Constant-segment primers served in 5'RACE that generated TCR alpha and TCR beta cDNA libraries bearing sample barcodes and UMIs. Each CDR3 protein gets one entry after TCRdb re-called the 5' RACE reads with MiXCR. The sample yields 300,000 to 350,000 distinct CDR3 sequences, around 13% seen once. This TCR was sampled from a man younger than 35 who had mild COVID-19 (a few samples of this study predate the infection). Cell type and time point are not known. The sequencing sample was made of PBMCs or a T cell subset sorted from them (not recorded which).

The CDR3 region is CASSSARGRGKETQYF. CDR3 in DNA: TGCGCCAGCAGCTCTGCAAGGGGGCGCGGGAAAGAGACCCAGTACTTC. The chain employs TRBV5-1 and TRBJ2-5, with D perhaps matching TRBD1 (7 bases). There are 16 residues in the CDR3. Trimming shortened V by 3 bases and J by 3 bases, and 18 bases separated the two germline ends. The V gene's germline CDR1 is SGHRS and CDR2 YFSETQ.